Below, 14 T cell receptor beta chains from the same sample are listed, as sequenced in a study of T cells after yellow fever vaccination. Each CDR3 protein is one row after TCRdb ran MiXCR on the 5' RACE reads. The repertoire holds a few hundred thousand distinct CDR3 sequences, with roughly 11% as singletons. The sample here was PBMCs, taken on the day of the first yellow fever vaccination. The receptors derive from a man aged 18 to 30 who received the YFV17D yellow fever vaccine.

With respect to this clonotype: Germline is not matched at one junction end, which may reflect a read error. The rearrangement links TRBV12-3 or TRBV12-4 to TRBJ2-1, with 8 bases matching TRBD2. The CDR3 is 13 amino acids. This CDR3 reads CASSLGGTSRALF. The DNA for the CDR3 is TGTGCCAGCAGTTTAGGCGGGACTAGTAGGGCGCTCTTC.

In its sample, this clonotype was seen a few times. The chain employs TRBV5-4 and TRBJ1-1; possibly TRBD1 for D (5 bases). This CDR3 spans 13 amino acids. V was shortened by 2 bases and J by 6 bases, with 11 bases between the two germline ends. Germline CDR1 is SGHNT and CDR2 is YYREEE (reference sequence). The chain's CDR3 is CASSFGANAEAFF. In DNA, the CDR3 is TGTGCCAGCAGCTTTGGGGCCAACGCTGAAGCTTTCTTT. Variable domain in full (rest from reference TRBV5-4 and TRBJ1-1): ETGVTQSPTHLIKTRGQQVTLRCSSQSGHNTVSWYQQALGQGPQFIFQYYREEENGRGNFPPRFSGLQFPNYSSELNVNALELDDSALYLCASSFGANAEAFFGQGTRLTVV.

This chain uses TRBV12-3 or TRBV12-4 with TRBJ1-5, with D perhaps matching TRBD1 (6 bases). This CDR3 has 16 residues. V dropped 5 bases and J dropped 7 bases, with 21 bases sitting between them. In DNA, the CDR3 is TGTGCCAGCAGTAGTTCCTTGCCGGGGGCAGGGCAGCCCCAGCATTTT. It translates to CASSSSLPGAGQPQHF.

This clonotype was counted only a few times. The chain has TRBV5-6 and TRBJ1-2, with 8 bases lining up with TRBD1. Germline V gene lookup returns CDR1 SGHDT and CDR2 YYEEEE. This CDR3 region has 12 residues. J was trimmed by 8 bases and V by 4 bases; bases with no gene match: 4. The DNA for the CDR3 is TGTGCCAGCAGCCCCTGGACAGGGGGCTACACCTTC. Translating it yields CASSPWTGGYTF.

This chain connects TRBV6-1 to TRBJ1-2; D unclear. Per the germline V gene, CDR1 is MNHNS and CDR2 is SASEGT. The CDR3 has 15 amino acids. Trimming left V 6 bases short and J 11 bases short, with 25 bases between. This chain's CDR3 is CASSPSHMFRLVYTF. Written as DNA, the CDR3 is TGTGCCAGCAGCCCTTCCCACATGTTCCGCCTGGTGTACACCTTC.

V and J are TRBV7-2 and TRBJ2-2; 11 positions match TRBD2. Germline lookup yields CDR1 SGHTA and CDR2 FQGNSA. CDR3 size: 17 residues. V was clipped by 5 bases and J by 5 bases; unmatched bases: 10. CDR3 nucleotide sequence: TGTGCCAGCAGCCCCTTTGGGGCTAGCGGGGGGACCGGGGAGCTGTTTTTT. It is translated as CASSPFGASGGTGELFF. The full variable domain, in which reference TRBV7-2 and TRBJ2-2 provide the parts outside the CDR3, is GAGVSQSPSNKVTEKGKDVELRCDPISGHTALYWYRQSLGQGLEFLIYFQGNSAPDKSGLPSDRFSAERTGGSVSTLTIQRTQQEDSAVYLCASSPFGASGGTGELFFGEGSRLTVL.

This clonotype came up a few times. This rearrangement joins TRBV3-1 to TRBJ2-3, with 7 positions matching TRBD1. V shed 4 bases and J 5 bases; nucleotides not matched to a gene: 3. In germline, CDR1 is LGHDT, CDR2 YNNKEL (reference sequence). The CDR3 runs 13 residues. CDR3 residues: CASSLGTEDTQYF. The CDR3 DNA reads TGTGCCAGCAGCCTTGGGACAGAAGATACGCAGTATTTT.

The rearrangement joins TRBV20-1 to TRBJ2-7, with 8 bases matching TRBD2. The length of the CDR3 is 15 residues. Germline V gene sequence: CDR1 DFQATT, CDR2 SNEGSKA (reference sequence). The J segment lost 2 bases and the V segment lost 0 bases, leaving 6 bases of the junction unmatched. CDR3 sequence reads: CSARDSAGGTYEQYF. CDR3 nucleotide sequence: TGCAGTGCTAGAGATTCGGCGGGGGGTACCTACGAGCAGTACTTC.

CDR3 protein: CASSYSTGGAGATF. The CDR3 coding sequence is TGTGCCAGCAGTTACTCGACGGGGGGAGCTGGAGCCACCTTC. This chain uses TRBV6-2 or TRBV6-3 with TRBJ1-2, with D perhaps TRBD1 (5 bases). Looked up from germline, CDR1 is MNHEY and CDR2 is SVGEGT. This CDR3 has 14 amino acids. Between the trimmed V and J ends, which lost 0 bases and 13 bases, there was a span of 18 bases.

This clonotype was counted a few times. The rearrangement links TRBV5-1 to TRBJ2-1, with D perhaps matching TRBD1 (6 bases). The CDR3 has 17 residues. Germline lookup yields CDR1 SGHRS and CDR2 YFSETQ. Trimming left V 3 bases short and J 8 bases short, with 24 bases between. The chain's CDR3 is CASSSVTGTTSGYEQFF. CDR3 coding DNA: TGCGCCAGCAGCTCAGTGACCGGGACAACCTCGGGGTATGAGCAGTTCTTC.

The chain combines TRBV30 with TRBJ2-2; a possible D gene is TRBD1 (5 bases). Germline CDR1 reads GTSNPN; CDR2 reads SVGIG (reference sequence). The CDR3 has 13 amino acids. Trimming removed 3 bases at V and 1 base at J, with 6 bases between. The CDR3 nucleotides are TGTGCCTGGAGAACAGGGAACACCGGGGAGCTGTTTTTT. This gives the protein CAWRTGNTGELFF.

This clonotype was observed a few times. The chain employs TRBV27 and TRBJ2-1; 14 bases are a match to TRBD2. Germline V gene sequence: CDR1 MNHEY, CDR2 SMNVEV (reference sequence). Unmatched junction bases numbered 1, after V lost 6 bases and J lost 6 bases. CDR3 length equals 14 residues. CDR3 coding DNA: TGTGCCAGCAGCGGGACTAGCGGGGGCAATGAGCAGTTCTTC. This gives the protein CASSGTSGGNEQFF.

J is TRBJ1-1 and V is TRBV29-1; the match to TRBD1 covers 7 bases. CDR3 length: 11 amino acids. CDR1 is SQVTM and CDR2 is ANQGSEA in the germline V gene. V shed 6 bases and J 6 bases; nucleotides not matched to a gene: 4. CDR3 sequence reads: CSVGTDPEAFF. The DNA for the CDR3 is TGCAGCGTCGGGACAGACCCTGAAGCTTTCTTT.

This clonotype has more than one count but fewer than ten. The chain couples TRBV5-1 to TRBJ2-7; D unresolved. The V gene lost 7 bases and the J gene lost 0 bases, with 14 bases spanning the gap. CDR3 size: 14 residues. The germline V gene encodes CDR1 SGHRS and CDR2 YFSETQ. The CDR3 loop is CASGNSRASYEQYF. CDR3 in DNA: TGCGCCAGCGGCAACAGCCGAGCCTCCTACGAGCAGTACTTC.